This TCR beta chain was sequenced during a study of T cell changes during pregnancy in multiple sclerosis. The repertoire was sequenced with immunoSEQ multiplex PCR; TCRdb's copy has only in-frame clones and lacks some. The sample has around 35,000 clones; approximately 90% are singletons. The germline V gene has CDR1 KGHSH and CDR2 LQKENI. The CDR3 is made up of 14 amino acids. V was shortened by 4 bases and J by 5 bases, with 12 bases between the two germline ends. This clonotype was obtained from a female donor with multiple sclerosis, enrolled in a pregnancy study. This specimen consisted of CD4+ T cells from peripheral blood mononuclear cells, obtained in the second trimester of pregnancy. The V gene is TRBV18, the J gene TRBJ2-1; maybe TRBD2 (6 bases). This chain's CDR3 is CASSRDSSDNEQFF. The CDR3 DNA is TGTGCCAGCTCACGCGATTCTAGCGACAATGAGCAGTTCTTC. Based on the CDR3 plus reference TRBV18 and TRBJ2-1, the full variable domain is NAGVMQNPRHLVRRRGQEARLRCSPMKGHSHVYWYRQLPEEGLKFMVYLQKENIIDESGMPKERFSAEFPKEGPSILRIQQVVRGDSAAYFCASSRDSSDNEQFFGPGTRLTVL.